This T cell receptor beta chain appears in the sequencing data of a study of PD-L1 blockade in urothelial cancer. Whole-study context: The study started patients on atezolizumab around 2014, giving 1,200 mg intravenously every 3 weeks. Analysis of blood occurred 3 weeks (second dose) and 6 weeks after treatment start.

V lost 4 bases to trimming and J lost 7 bases; unmatched junction nucleotides: 7. This CDR3 spans 15 amino acids. CDR1 is ENHRY, CDR2 SYGVKD, per germline. As for time point: peripheral blood 6 weeks after treatment start. TCRdb's copy holds only in-frame clones and misses some; the assay was immunoSEQ multiplex PCR. The repertoire holds 35,000 to 50,000 clones, with 80% to 90% as singletons. The rearrangement uses TRBV10-3 and TRBJ2-5; 12 bases match TRBD1. Sequenced here: PBMCs, sampled around atezolizumab (anti-PD-L1) treatment. This sequence originates from a man in his 60s with urothelial cancer. The CDR3 coding sequence is TGTGCCATCAGTGGGGGACAGGGGGCCGGGGGGACCCAGTACTTC. Translated: CAISGGQGAGGTQYF.